A selection of T cell receptor beta chains follows, all from one sample in a study of blood T cells in healthy people across ages. TCRdb analysed the 5' RACE reads with MiXCR anew, one entry per CDR3 protein. The repertoire has around 1,700,000 distinct CDR3 sequences, roughly 27% of them found once; the top ten carry roughly 8%. Material: blood. Receptor source: a woman aged 25 to 39 in good health. Both conserved end residues are part of each CDR3. Each record gives: J gene, D gene, clone size, V gene, CDR3 DNA, CDR3 protein. D genes are given only for firm matches. Clone size is not always given. Where it is, it says once, few, many or a class for expanded clones.

J: TRBJ1-6
D: TRBD1
size: many
V: TRBV12-3/TRBV12-4
DNA: TGTGCCAGCAGTTTCCGGACAGGGGGGACAAGATCACCCCTCCACTTT
CDR3: CASSFRTGGTRSPLHF

J: TRBJ1-2
D: -
size: many
V: TRBV12-3/TRBV12-4
DNA: TGTGCCAGCAGTCCTGTCAAGGATGGAGGGCACTATGGCTACACCTTC
CDR3: CASSPVKDGGHYGYTF

J: TRBJ2-2
D: TRBD1
size: -
V: TRBV2
DNA: TGTGCCAGCAGAACCGGGACAGTCGACACCGGGGAGCTGTTTTTT
CDR3: CASRTGTVDTGELFF

J: TRBJ2-3
D: -
size: -
V: TRBV7-2
DNA: TGTGCCGGCAGCTTAGCGCCTCCCCGCACAGATACGCAGTATTTT
CDR3: CAGSLAPPRTDTQYF

J: TRBJ2-5
D: TRBD2
size: few
V: TRBV18
DNA: TGTGCCAGCTCACCAGCGGGAGCGATTGGTGAGACCCAGTACTTC
CDR3: CASSPAGAIGETQYF

J: TRBJ2-2
D: TRBD2
size: -
V: TRBV27
DNA: TGTGCCAGCAGTCCGCCCCCAACTAGCGGGGGCCGGGAGCTGTTTTTT
CDR3: CASSPPPTSGGRELFF

J: TRBJ2-7
D: TRBD2
size: -
V: TRBV28
DNA: TGTGCCAGCAGCATGGTAGGGACTAGATCCTACGAGCAGTACTTC
CDR3: CASSMVGTRSYEQYF

J: TRBJ2-3
D: TRBD1
size: -
V: TRBV18
DNA: TGTGCCAGCTCACCGCGGGGACAGGGGACTACAGATACGCAGTATTTT
CDR3: CASSPRGQGTTDTQYF

J: TRBJ2-7
D: TRBD2
size: -
V: TRBV7-2
DNA: TGTGCCAGCAGCTCCGAGGAAGCGGGAGATTCCTACGAGCAGTACTTC
CDR3: CASSSEEAGDSYEQYF

J: TRBJ2-3
D: -
size: -
V: TRBV30
DNA: TGTGCCTGGAATGGGGTTCCAACAGATACGCAGTATTTT
CDR3: CAWNGVPTDTQYF